This T cell receptor (beta chain) derives from a study of shared clonotypes between healthy human individuals. Study-wide results and limits: Generation probabilities were higher for clonotypes shared across all four sorted-subset donors than for unshared ones.

A remark on this clone: Its antigen is unknown.

Sequenced by immunoSEQ multiplex PCR; TCRdb stores in-frame clones only, minus some. The sample yields about 1.1 million clones, 60% to 80% seen once. This CDR3 has 12 amino acids. Germline V lookup: CDR1 MDHEN, CDR2 SYDVKM. Trimming took off 11 bases at V and 1 base at J, with 9 bases between the two ends. This TCR came from a man aged 18 to 35 in good health. Some clones in this sample may be carry-over from other donors' samples. The sample comprised memory CD4+ T cells from PBMCs. The subset denotes: CD45RA-negative fraction. This chain links TRBV28 with TRBJ1-5, with D unresolved. The CDR3 sequence: CALSRSNQPQHF. For the CDR3, the DNA is TGTGCCCTAAGTCGGAGCAATCAGCCCCAGCATTTT.